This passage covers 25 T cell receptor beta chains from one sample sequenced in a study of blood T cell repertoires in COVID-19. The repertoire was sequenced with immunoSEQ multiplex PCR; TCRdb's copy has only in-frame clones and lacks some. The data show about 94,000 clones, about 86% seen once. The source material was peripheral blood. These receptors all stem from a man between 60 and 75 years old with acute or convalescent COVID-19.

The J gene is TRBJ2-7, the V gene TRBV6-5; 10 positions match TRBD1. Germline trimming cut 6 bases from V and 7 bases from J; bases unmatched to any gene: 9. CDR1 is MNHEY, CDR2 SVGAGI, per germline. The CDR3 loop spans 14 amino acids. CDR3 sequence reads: CASRPDRGRLEQYF. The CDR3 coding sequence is TGTGCCAGCAGACCCGACAGGGGGCGGCTGGAGCAGTACTTC.

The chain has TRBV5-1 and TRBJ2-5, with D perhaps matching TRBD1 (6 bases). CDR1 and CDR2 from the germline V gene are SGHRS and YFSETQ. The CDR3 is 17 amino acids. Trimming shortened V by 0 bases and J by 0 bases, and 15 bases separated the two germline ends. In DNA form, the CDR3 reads TGCGCCAGCAGCTTGGATGGGGGCGCCTTTTACCAAGAGACCCAGTACTTC. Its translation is CASSLDGGAFYQETQYF.

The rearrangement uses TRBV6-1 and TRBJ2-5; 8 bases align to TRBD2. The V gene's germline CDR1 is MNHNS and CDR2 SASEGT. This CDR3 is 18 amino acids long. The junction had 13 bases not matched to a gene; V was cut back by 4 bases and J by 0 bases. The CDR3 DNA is TGTGCCAGCAGTGTACAGGGAGCGGGGGATAGGTACCAAGAGACCCAGTACTTC. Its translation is CASSVQGAGDRYQETQYF.

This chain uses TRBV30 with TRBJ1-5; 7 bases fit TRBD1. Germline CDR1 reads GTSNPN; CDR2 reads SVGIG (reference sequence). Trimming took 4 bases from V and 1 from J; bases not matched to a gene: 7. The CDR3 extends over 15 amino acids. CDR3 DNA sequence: TGTGCCTGGACAGCCACAGGGGCGAGCAATCAGCCCCAGCATTTT. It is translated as CAWTATGASNQPQHF.

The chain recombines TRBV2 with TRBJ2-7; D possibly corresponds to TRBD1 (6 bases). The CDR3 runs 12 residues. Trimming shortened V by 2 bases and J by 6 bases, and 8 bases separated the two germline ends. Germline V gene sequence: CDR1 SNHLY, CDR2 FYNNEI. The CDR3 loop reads CASSERGSEQYF. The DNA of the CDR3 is TGTGCCAGCAGTGAAAGGGGGAGCGAGCAGTACTTC.

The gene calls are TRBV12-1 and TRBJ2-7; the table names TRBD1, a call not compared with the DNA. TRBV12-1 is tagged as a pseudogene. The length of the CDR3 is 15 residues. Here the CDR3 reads CASRHYRANPYEQYF. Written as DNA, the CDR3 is TGTGCCAGCAGGCATTACAGGGCTAATCCCTACGAGCAGTACTTC.

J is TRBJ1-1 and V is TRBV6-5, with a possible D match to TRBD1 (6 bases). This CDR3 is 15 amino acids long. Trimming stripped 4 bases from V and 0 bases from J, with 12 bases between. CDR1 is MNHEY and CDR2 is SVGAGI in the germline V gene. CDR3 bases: TGTGCCAGCAGTTTGACCGGGACACTGAACACTGAAGCTTTCTTT. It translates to CASSLTGTLNTEAFF.

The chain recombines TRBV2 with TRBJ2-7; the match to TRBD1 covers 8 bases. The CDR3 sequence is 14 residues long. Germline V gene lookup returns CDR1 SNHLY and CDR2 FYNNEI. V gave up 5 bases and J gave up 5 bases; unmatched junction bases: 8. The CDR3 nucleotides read TGTGCCAGCAGTCGACAGGGGAGTGGCAACGAGCAGTACTTC. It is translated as CASSRQGSGNEQYF.

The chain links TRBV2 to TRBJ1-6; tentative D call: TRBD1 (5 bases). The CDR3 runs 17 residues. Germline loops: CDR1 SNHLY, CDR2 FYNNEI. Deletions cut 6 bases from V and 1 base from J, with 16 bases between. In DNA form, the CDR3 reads TGTGCCAGCAGGCGTAGGCAGGGTGGTTCCTATAATTCACCCCTCCACTTT. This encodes CASRRRQGGSYNSPLHF.

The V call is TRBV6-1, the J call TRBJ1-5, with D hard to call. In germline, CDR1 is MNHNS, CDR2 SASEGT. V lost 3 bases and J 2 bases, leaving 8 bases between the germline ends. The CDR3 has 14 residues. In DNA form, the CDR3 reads TGTGCCAGCAGTGATCGTTTAGGCAATCAGCCCCAGCATTTT. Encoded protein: CASSDRLGNQPQHF.

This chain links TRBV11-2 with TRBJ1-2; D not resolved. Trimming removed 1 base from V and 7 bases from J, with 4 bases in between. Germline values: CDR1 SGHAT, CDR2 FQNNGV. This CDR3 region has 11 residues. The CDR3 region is CASSLGAGYTF. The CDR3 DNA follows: TGTGCCAGCAGCTTAGGGGCTGGCTACACCTTC.

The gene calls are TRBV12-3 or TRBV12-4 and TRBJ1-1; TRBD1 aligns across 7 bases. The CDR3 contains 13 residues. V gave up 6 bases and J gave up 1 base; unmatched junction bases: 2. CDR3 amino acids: CASRGQPNTEAFF. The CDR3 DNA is TGTGCCAGCAGGGGACAGCCGAACACTGAAGCTTTCTTT.

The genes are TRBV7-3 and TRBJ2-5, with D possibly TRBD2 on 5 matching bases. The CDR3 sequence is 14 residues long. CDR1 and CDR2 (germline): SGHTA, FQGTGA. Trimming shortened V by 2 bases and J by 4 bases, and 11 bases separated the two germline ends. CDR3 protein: CASSLLGSGETQYF. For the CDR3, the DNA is TGTGCCAGCAGCTTACTAGGGAGTGGAGAGACCCAGTACTTC.

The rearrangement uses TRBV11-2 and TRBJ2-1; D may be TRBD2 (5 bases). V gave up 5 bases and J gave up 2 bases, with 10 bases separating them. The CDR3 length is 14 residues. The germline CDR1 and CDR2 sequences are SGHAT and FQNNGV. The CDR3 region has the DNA TGTGCCAGCAGCATAGCCGGGACCTACAATGAGCAGTTCTTC. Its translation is CASSIAGTYNEQFF.

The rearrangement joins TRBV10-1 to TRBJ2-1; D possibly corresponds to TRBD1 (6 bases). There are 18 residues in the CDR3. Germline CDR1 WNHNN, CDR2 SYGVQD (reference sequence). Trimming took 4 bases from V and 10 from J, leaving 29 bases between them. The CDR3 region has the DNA TGCGCCAGCAGTGGTCGGGACACGAGAGGGATTAGGGTTTTGGAGCAGTTCTTC. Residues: CASSGRDTRGIRVLEQFF.

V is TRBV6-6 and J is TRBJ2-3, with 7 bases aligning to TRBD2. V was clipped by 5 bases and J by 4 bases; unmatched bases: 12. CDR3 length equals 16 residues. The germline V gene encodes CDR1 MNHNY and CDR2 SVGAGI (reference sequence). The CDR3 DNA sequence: TGTGCCAGCAGTGCCGGCGGGGAGGGTAGCGCAGATACGCAGTATTTT. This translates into CASSAGGEGSADTQYF.

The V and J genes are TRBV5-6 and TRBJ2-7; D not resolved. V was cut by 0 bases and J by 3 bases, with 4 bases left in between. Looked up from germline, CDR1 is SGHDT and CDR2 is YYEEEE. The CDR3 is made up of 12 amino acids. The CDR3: CASSLGHYEQYF. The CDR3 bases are TGTGCCAGCAGCTTGGGGCACTACGAGCAGTACTTC.

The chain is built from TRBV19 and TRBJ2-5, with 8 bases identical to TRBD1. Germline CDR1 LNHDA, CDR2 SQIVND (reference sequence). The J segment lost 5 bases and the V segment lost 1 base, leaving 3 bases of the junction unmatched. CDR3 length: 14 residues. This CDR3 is CASSIGSGGETQYF. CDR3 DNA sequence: TGTGCCAGTAGTATAGGGTCAGGGGGCGAGACCCAGTACTTC.

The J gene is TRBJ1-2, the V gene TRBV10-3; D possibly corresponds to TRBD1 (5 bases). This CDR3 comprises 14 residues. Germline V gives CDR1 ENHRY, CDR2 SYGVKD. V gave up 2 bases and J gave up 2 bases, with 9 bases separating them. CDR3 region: CAISERGVNYGYTF. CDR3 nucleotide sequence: TGTGCCATCAGTGAGCGGGGGGTCAACTATGGCTACACCTTC.

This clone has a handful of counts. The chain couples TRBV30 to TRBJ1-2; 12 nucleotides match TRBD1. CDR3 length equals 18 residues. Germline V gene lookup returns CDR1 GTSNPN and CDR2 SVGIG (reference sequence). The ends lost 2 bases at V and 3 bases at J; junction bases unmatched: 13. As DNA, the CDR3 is TGTGCCTGGAGTCTTTATGGGGACAGGGGGCGCCGGGACTATGGCTACACCTTC. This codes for CAWSLYGDRGRRDYGYTF.

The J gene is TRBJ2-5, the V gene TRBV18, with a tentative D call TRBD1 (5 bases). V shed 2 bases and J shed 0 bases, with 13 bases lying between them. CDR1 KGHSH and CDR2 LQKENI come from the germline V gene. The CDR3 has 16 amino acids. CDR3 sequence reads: CASSPALGAHQETQYF. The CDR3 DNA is TGTGCCAGCTCACCAGCCTTAGGGGCACACCAAGAGACCCAGTACTTC.

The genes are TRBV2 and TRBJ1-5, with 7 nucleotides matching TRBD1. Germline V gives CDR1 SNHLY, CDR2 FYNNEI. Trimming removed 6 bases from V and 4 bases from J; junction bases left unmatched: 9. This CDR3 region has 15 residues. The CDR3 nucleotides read TGTGCCAGCAGGCCGGACAGGATCGGGAATCAGCCCCAGCATTTT. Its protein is CASRPDRIGNQPQHF.

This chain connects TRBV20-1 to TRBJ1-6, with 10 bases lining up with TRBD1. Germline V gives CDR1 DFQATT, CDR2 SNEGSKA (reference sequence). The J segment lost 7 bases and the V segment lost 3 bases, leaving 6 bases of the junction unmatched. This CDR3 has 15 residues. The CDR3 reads CSASFGGQGNSPLHF. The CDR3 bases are TGCAGTGCTAGTTTTGGGGGACAGGGGAATTCACCCCTCCACTTT.

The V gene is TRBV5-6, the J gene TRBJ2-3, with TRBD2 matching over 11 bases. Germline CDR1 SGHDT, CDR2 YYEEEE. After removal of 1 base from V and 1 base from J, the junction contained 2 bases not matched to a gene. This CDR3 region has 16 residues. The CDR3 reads CASSLTSGGRTDTQYF. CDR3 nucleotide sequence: TGTGCCAGCAGCTTGACTAGCGGGGGCCGCACAGATACGCAGTATTTT.

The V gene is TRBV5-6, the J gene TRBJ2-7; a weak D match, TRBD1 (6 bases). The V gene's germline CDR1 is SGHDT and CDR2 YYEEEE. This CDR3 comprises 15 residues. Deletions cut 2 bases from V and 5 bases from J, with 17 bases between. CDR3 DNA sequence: TGTGCCAGCAGCTTAAACAGGGTGACCCCCCACGAGCAGTACTTC. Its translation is CASSLNRVTPHEQYF.